This is a list of T cell receptor beta chains from one sample in a study of metastatic and nonmetastatic thyroid tumors. TCRdb used MiXCR to call clones anew from the PCR reads. The data hold 55,000 to 75,000 clones, with 15% to 20% observed a single time. The sequencing input was blood. These receptors all come from a female donor with papillary thyroid cancer or a benign thyroid nodule (not recorded which). Some clones in this sample may be carry-over from other donors' samples. CDR3s include the opening cysteine and the closing phenylalanine or tryptophan. The size of a clone is reported for some rows only, either as once, few or many, or as a class for expanded clones.

many	TRBV24-1	CATSDRRTASGYTF
many	TRBV12-3/TRBV12-4	CASSLGTAINSYEQYF
many	TRBV5-6	CASSRGSSYNEQFF
many	TRBV11-2	CASSLDWPGASSYEQYF
NA	TRBV28	CASSTGYYGYTF
few	TRBV6-1	CASSQVDVSYSNQPQHF
many	TRBV4-2	CASSLKFLQGANTGELFF
NA	TRBV5-6	CASSGTEEQYF
many	TRBV19	CASKELEGSPLHF
NA	TRBV20-1	CSAGGLAEETQYF
many	TRBV29-1	CSEQTGNYGYTF
many	TRBV6-5	CASSYSTQGGWETQYF
many	TRBV5-1	CASSPGVEQYF
many	TRBV20-1	CSAKVTKNIQYF
NA	TRBV3-1	CASSQARTNGYTF
NA	TRBV4-2	CASSPPWLAGGLRTDTQYF
many	TRBV19	CASSLGQGVHEQFF
few	TRBV20-1	CSAPTGVGSPLHF
NA	TRBV5-1	CASITGTGGGTDTQYF
many	TRBV2	CASSGGLTYEQYF
many	TRBV27	CASSVRGGENTEAFF
few	TRBV6-2/TRBV6-3	CASSYVDRGFYEQYF
NA	TRBV11-1	CASSLARGGFYNEQFF
medium-sized	TRBV4-1	CASSQHSGGSLANVLTF
many	TRBV10-1	CASSESERGVYNEQFF
many	TRBV20-1	CSADTGLGREEQFF
many	TRBV5-1	CASSLTVNTEAFF
many	TRBV2	CATSPGTADYNEQFF
many	TRBV4-2	CASSQVGDRTYEQYF
NA	TRBV20-1	CSARETGESSGELFF
many	TRBV9	CASRTRERPSYEQYF
few	TRBV2	CASTFHSGELFF
many	TRBV11-3	CASGRIAGSTDTQYF
many	TRBV7-2	CASSLVRLAGARPTYEQYF
many	TRBV2	CASMSGTSGRETQYF
few	TRBV5-6	CASSLAGGPDVEDTQYF
few	TRBV11-1	CASSLGDRGTEAFF
many	TRBV7-9	CASSPTNAKGELFF
few	TRBV6-1	CASSKNSGSHEQYF
few	TRBV12-3/TRBV12-4	CASSWGSYEQYF
NA	TRBV4-1	CASSQEGQGGTPLHF
many	TRBV30	CAGGTSGTETQYF
few	TRBV5-6	CASSLKGLALTDTQYF
NA	TRBV20-1	CSAAGGGSSPFPMGEQYF
many	TRBV18	CASSPQARNYGYTF
NA	TRBV5-6	CASSWEAAGTGELFF
NA	TRBV6-6	CASSYGGAGGGSNEQFF
NA	TRBV15	CATSRNRVGTEAFF
many	TRBV20-1	CSAYGPDPNEQFF
many	TRBV12-3/TRBV12-4	CASSPGFGGYTF
many	TRBV10-1	CASSRLAGTYEQYF
medium-sized	TRBV30	CAWSGSYGYTF